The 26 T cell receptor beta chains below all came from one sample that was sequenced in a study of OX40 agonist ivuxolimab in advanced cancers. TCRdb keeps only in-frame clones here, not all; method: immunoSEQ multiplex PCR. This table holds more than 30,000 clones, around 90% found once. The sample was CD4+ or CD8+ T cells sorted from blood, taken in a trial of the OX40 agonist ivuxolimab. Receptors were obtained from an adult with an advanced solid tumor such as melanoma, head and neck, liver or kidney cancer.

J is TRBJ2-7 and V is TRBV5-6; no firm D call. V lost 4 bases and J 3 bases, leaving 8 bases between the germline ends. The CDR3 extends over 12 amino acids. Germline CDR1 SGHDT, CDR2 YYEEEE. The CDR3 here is CASSLTNYEQYF. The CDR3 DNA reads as TGTGCCAGCAGCCTGACAAACTACGAGCAGTACTTC.

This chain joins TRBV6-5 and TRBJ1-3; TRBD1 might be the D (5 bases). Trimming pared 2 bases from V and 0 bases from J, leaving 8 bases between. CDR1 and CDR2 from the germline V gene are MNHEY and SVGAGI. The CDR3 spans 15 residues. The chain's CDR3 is CASSYDSVSGNTIYF. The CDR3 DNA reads TGTGCCAGCAGTTACGACAGTGTCTCTGGAAACACCATATATTTT.

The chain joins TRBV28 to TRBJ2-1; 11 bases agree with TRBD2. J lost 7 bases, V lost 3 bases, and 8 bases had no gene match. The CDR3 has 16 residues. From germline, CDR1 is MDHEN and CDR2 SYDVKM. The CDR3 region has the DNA TGTGCCAGCAGTTTCCCTCGAGTAGCGGGGGGGAATGAGCAGTTCTTC. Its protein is CASSFPRVAGGNEQFF.

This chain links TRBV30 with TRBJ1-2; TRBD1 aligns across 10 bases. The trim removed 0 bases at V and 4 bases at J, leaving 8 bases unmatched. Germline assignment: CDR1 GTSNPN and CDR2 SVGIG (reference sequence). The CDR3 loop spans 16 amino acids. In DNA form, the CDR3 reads TGTGCCTGGAGTGTACTAGGCCGGGACAGGGGCTATGGCTACACCTTC. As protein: CAWSVLGRDRGYGYTF. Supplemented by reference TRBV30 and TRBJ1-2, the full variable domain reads SQTIHQWPATLVQPVGSPLSLECTVEGTSNPNLYWYRQAAGRGLQLLFYSVGIGQISSEVPQNLSASRPQDRQFILSSKKLLLSDSGFYLCAWSVLGRDRGYGYTFGSGTRLTVV.

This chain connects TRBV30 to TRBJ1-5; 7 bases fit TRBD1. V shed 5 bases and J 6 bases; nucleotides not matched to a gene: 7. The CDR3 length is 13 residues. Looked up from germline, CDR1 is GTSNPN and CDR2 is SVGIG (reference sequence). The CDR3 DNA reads TGTGCCTGGGCAGGGGGGGACGGTCAGCCCCAGCATTTT. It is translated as CAWAGGDGQPQHF.

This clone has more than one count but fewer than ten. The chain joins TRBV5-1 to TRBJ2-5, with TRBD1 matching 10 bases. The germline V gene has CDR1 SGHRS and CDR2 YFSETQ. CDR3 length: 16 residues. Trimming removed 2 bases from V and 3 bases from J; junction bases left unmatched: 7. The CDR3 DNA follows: TGCGCCAGCAGCTTACTACCGGGACAGGGGAAAGAGACCCAGTACTTC. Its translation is CASSLLPGQGKETQYF.

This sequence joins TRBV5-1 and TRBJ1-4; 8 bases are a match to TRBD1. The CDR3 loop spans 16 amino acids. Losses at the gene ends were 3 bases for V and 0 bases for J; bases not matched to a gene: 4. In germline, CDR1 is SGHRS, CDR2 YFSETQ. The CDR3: CASSWGQVSTNEKLFF. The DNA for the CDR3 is TGCGCCAGCAGCTGGGGACAGGTCTCAACTAATGAAAAACTGTTTTTT.

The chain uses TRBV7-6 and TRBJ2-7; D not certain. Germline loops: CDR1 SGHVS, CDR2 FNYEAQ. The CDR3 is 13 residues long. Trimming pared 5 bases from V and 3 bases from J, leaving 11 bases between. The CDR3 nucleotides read TGTGCCAGCAGCCCACAAGACGGCTACGAGCAGTACTTC. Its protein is CASSPQDGYEQYF.

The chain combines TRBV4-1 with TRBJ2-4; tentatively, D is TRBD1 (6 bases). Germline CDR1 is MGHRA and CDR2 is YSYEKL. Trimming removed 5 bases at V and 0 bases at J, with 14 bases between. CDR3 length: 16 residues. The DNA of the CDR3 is TGCGCCAGCAGCTTCCGACAGGACGTAGCCAAAAACATTCAGTACTTC. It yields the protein CASSFRQDVAKNIQYF.

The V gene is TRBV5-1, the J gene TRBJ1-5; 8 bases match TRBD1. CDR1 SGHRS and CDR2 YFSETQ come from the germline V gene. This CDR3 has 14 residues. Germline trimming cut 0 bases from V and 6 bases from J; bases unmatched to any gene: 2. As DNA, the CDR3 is TGCGCCAGCAGCTTGGGGACAGGGTCTCAGCCCCAGCATTTT. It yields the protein CASSLGTGSQPQHF.

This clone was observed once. CDR3 amino acids: CASRGYEQYF. Written as DNA, the CDR3 is TGTGCCAGCAGGGGGTACGAGCAGTACTTC. The rearrangement uses TRBV28 and TRBJ2-7; D gene unclear. This CDR3 comprises 10 residues. V shed 6 bases and J shed 4 bases, with 4 bases lying between them. CDR1 is MDHEN, CDR2 SYDVKM, per germline. Variable domain in full (rest from reference TRBV28 and TRBJ2-7): DVKVTQSSRYLVKRTGEKVFLECVQDMDHENMFWYRQDPGLGLRLIYFSYDVKMKEKGDIPEGYSVSREKKERFSLILESASTNQTSMYLCASRGYEQYFGPGTRLTVT.

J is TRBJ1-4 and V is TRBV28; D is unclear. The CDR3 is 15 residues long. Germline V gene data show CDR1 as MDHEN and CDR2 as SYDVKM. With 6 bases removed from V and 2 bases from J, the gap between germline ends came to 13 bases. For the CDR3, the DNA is TGTGCCAGCAGCGGTCCCGGCAGGACTAATGAAAAACTGTTTTTT. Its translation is CASSGPGRTNEKLFF.

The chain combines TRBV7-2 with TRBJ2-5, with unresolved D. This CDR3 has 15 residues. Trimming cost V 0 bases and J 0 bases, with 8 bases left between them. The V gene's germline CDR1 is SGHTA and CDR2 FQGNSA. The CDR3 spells CASSLARLYQETQYF. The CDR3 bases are TGTGCCAGCAGCTTAGCAAGACTCTACCAAGAGACCCAGTACTTC.

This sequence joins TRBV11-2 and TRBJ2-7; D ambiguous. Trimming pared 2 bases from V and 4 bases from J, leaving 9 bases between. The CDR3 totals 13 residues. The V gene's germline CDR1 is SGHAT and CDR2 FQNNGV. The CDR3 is CASSLSRLYEQYF. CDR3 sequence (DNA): TGTGCCAGCAGCTTAAGCCGTTTGTACGAGCAGTACTTC.

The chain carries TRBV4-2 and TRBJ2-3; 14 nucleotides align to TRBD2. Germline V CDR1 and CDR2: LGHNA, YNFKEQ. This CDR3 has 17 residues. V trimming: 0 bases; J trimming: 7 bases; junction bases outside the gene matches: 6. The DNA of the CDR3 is TGTGCCAGCAGCCAAGATGGGACTAGCGGGAGTACATATACGCAGTATTTT. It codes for CASSQDGTSGSTYTQYF.

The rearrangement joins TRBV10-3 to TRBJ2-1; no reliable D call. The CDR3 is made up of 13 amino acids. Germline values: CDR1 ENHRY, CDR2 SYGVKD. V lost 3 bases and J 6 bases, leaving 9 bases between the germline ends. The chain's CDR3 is CAISEFTFNEQFF. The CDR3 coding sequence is TGTGCCATCAGTGAATTCACTTTCAATGAGCAGTTCTTC.

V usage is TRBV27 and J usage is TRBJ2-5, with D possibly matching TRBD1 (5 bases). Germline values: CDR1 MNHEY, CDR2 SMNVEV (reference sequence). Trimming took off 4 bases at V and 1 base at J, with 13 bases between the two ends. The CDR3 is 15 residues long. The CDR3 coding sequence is TGTGCCAGCAGTTCCCCCCCAGGGCGCCAAGAGACCCAGTACTTC. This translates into CASSSPPGRQETQYF.

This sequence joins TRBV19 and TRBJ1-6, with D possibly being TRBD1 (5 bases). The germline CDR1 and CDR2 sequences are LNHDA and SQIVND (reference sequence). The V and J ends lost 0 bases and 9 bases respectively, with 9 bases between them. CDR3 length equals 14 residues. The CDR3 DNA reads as TGTGCCAGTAGTATAGAATACAGGAGTTCACCCCTCCACTTT. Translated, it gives CASSIEYRSSPLHF.

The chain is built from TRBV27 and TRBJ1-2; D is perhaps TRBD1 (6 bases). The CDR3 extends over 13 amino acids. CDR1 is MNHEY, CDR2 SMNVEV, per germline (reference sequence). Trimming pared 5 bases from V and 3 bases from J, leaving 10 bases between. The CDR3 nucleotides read TGTGCCAGCAGTCACAGGGAGGACTATGGCTACACCTTC. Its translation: CASSHREDYGYTF.

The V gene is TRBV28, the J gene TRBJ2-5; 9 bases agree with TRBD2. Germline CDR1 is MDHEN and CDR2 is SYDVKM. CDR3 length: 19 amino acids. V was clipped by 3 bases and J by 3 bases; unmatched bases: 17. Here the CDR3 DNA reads TGTGCCAGCAGTTTCCGCCAGTGGGGCCGGACTAGCGAGAAAGAGACCCAGTACTTC. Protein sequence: CASSFRQWGRTSEKETQYF.

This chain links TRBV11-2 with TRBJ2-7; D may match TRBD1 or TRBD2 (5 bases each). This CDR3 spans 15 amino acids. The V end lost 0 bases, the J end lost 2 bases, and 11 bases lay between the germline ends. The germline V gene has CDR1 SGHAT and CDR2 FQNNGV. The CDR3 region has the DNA TGTGCCAGCAGCTTAGAGCTGGGGGTTGCCTACGAGCAGTACTTC. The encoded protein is CASSLELGVAYEQYF.

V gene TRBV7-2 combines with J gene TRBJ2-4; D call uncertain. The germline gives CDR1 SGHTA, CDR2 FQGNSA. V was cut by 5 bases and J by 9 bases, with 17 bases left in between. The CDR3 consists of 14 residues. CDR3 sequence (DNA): TGTGCCAGCAGCCCCCCGGTTTTGGGCGGCATTCAGTACTTC. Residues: CASSPPVLGGIQYF.

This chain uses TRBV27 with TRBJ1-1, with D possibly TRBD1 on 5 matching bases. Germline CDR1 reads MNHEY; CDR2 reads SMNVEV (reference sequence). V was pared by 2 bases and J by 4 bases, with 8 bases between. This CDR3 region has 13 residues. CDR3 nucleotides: TGTGCCAGCAGTTTACAGGGTTCCACTGAAGCTTTCTTT. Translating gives CASSLQGSTEAFF.

The CDR3 sequence is CASSLVGTGGTEAFF. CDR3 sequence (DNA): TGTGCCAGCAGCTTGGTAGGGACAGGGGGGACTGAAGCTTTCTTT. The chain has TRBV5-4 and TRBJ1-1; 11 bases align to TRBD1. CDR1 is SGHNT and CDR2 is YYREEE in the germline V gene (reference sequence). This CDR3 has 15 amino acids. With 0 bases clipped from V and 5 bases from J, the junction kept 3 bases outside the gene matches.

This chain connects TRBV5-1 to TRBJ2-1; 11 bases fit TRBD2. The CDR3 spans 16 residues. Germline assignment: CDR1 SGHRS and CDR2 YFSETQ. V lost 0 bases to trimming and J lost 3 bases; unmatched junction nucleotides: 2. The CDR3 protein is CASSLEGTSGYNEQFF. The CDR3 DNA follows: TGCGCCAGCAGCTTGGAGGGGACTAGCGGCTACAATGAGCAGTTCTTC. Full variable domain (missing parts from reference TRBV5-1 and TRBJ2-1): KAGVTQTPRYLIKTRGQQVTLSCSPISGHRSVSWYQQTPGQGLQFLFEYFSETQRNKGNFPGRFSGRQFSNSRSEMNVSTLELGDSALYLCASSLEGTSGYNEQFFGPGTRLTVL.

CDR3 protein: CASSFSPPGVSTNEKLFF. Written as DNA, the CDR3 is TGTGCCAGCAGTTTTTCCCCACCGGGCGTTTCAACTAATGAAAAACTGTTTTTT. J is TRBJ1-4 and V is TRBV27; no definite D call. Trimming stripped 3 bases from V and 0 bases from J, with 17 bases between. The CDR3 is 18 residues long. Looked up from germline, CDR1 is MNHEY and CDR2 is SMNVEV (reference sequence).